Each of the 22 T cell receptor beta chains below was sequenced from the same sample in a study of blood T cell repertoires in COVID-19. This table comes from immunoSEQ multiplex PCR, and its TCRdb copy is limited to in-frame clones, with some not included. Altogether more than 200,000 clones are present, 88% being singletons, with the ten largest covering roughly 6.7%. Sequencing input: peripheral blood. These TCRs come from a woman in her twenties or thirties with COVID-19, enrolled during active disease.

J is TRBJ1-2 and V is TRBV7-9; 7 nucleotides match TRBD1. Germline V gene lookup returns CDR1 SEHNR and CDR2 FQNEAQ (reference sequence). J gave up 4 bases and V 3 bases, and 8 bases lay outside the gene matches. This CDR3 has 15 amino acids. CDR3 in amino acids: CASSLGPTGSYGYTF. CDR3 DNA: TGTGCCAGCAGCTTGGGCCCGACAGGGAGCTATGGCTACACCTTC.

The chain carries TRBV11-2 and TRBJ1-2; 9 nucleotides align to TRBD1. The CDR3 sequence is 15 residues long. Germline V gene sequence: CDR1 SGHAT, CDR2 FQNNGV. V shed 6 bases, J shed 3 bases, and the junction held 8 bases outside the gene matches. In DNA form, the CDR3 reads TGTGCCAGCAGGCCCGGGACAGGGAGTGACTATGGCTACACCTTC. Protein: CASRPGTGSDYGYTF.

This chain uses TRBV28 with TRBJ2-7; 8 bases are shared with TRBD1. The germline V gene has CDR1 MDHEN and CDR2 SYDVKM. This CDR3 region has 16 residues. The V and J ends lost 3 bases and 3 bases, in that order; junction bases with no gene match: 10. CDR3 DNA sequence: TGTGCCAGCAGTTTGGGCCGTGGGACAGGACTCTACGAGCAGTACTTC. Translation: CASSLGRGTGLYEQYF.

V and J are TRBV6-6 and TRBJ2-5, with D possibly being TRBD1 (8 bases). The ends were cut back, 6 bases at V and 6 bases at J, with 14 bases in the middle. The CDR3 is 13 amino acids. The germline gives CDR1 MNHNY, CDR2 SVGAGI (reference sequence). Here the CDR3 DNA reads TGTGCCAGCAGACCACAGGGGGGGAAGACCCAGTACTTC. Protein product: CASRPQGGKTQYF.

This rearrangement joins TRBV7-2 to TRBJ1-4; the match to TRBD1 covers 7 bases. The V gene end was trimmed by 5 bases and the J gene end by 6 bases; junction bases not matched to a gene: 6. Germline CDR1 is SGHTA and CDR2 is FQGNSA. The length of the CDR3 is 14 residues. CDR3 sequence reads: CASSRRQGDEKLFF. In nucleotides, the CDR3 is TGTGCCAGCAGCCGCCGACAGGGCGATGAAAAACTGTTTTTT.

This clone was found once. The V and J genes are TRBV19 and TRBJ1-5, with 10 bases identical to TRBD1. This CDR3 is built from 17 residues. V trimming: 5 bases; J trimming: 3 bases; junction bases outside the gene matches: 10. CDR1 LNHDA and CDR2 SQIVND come from the germline V gene (reference sequence). CDR3 coding DNA: TGTGCCAGTAGTGATGGGGACAGGGGATCTATCAATCAGCCCCAGCATTTT. It codes for CASSDGDRGSINQPQHF.

The chain carries TRBV10-3 and TRBJ1-4; maybe TRBD1 (5 bases). In germline, CDR1 is ENHRY, CDR2 SYGVKD. Trimming cost V 2 bases and J 8 bases, with 9 bases left between them. This CDR3 region has 13 residues. The CDR3 bases are TGTGCCATCAGTGAGACTGGGGGGGAAAAACTGTTTTTT. This codes for CAISETGGEKLFF.

The chain has TRBV5-4 and TRBJ2-3; no clear D gene. The CDR3 is made up of 14 amino acids. V was clipped by 0 bases and J by 2 bases, with 7 bases between them. The V gene's germline CDR1 is SGHNT and CDR2 YYREEE (reference sequence). The CDR3 spells CASSLGTATDTQYF. The CDR3 DNA reads as TGTGCCAGCAGCTTGGGTACAGCCACAGATACGCAGTATTTT. The full variable domain, rest sourced from reference TRBV5-4 and TRBJ2-3, is ETGVTQSPTHLIKTRGQQVTLRCSSQSGHNTVSWYQQALGQGPQFIFQYYREEENGRGNFPPRFSGLQFPNYSSELNVNALELDDSALYLCASSLGTATDTQYFGPGTRLTVL.

V usage is TRBV6-5 and J usage is TRBJ1-4; no firm D call. V dropped 9 bases and J dropped 7 bases, with 18 bases sitting between them. Germline V lookup: CDR1 MNHEY, CDR2 SVGAGI. The CDR3 consists of 14 residues. CDR3 region: CASPPDGGPEKLFF. In DNA, the CDR3 is TGTGCCAGTCCGCCCGACGGCGGGCCTGAAAAACTGTTTTTT.

The chain combines TRBV10-2 with TRBJ2-2, with D hard to call. CDR3 length equals 13 residues. V shed 8 bases and J shed 2 bases, with 9 bases lying between them. Germline V gene lookup returns CDR1 WSHSY and CDR2 SAAADI. The CDR3 coding sequence is TGCGCCAGCCTATCCCTAAACACCGGGGAGCTGTTTTTT. As protein: CASLSLNTGELFF.

This rearrangement joins TRBV11-2 to TRBJ1-2; possibly TRBD1 for D (5 bases). This CDR3 spans 19 amino acids. Germline CDR1 and CDR2: SGHAT and FQNNGV. Between the trimmed V and J ends, which lost 0 bases and 0 bases, there was a span of 20 bases. The CDR3 DNA sequence: TGTGCCAGCAGCTTAGATGGTCCCATCAGAAGGGGCACTAACTATGGCTACACCTTC. It is translated as CASSLDGPIRRGTNYGYTF.

V gene TRBV18 combines with J gene TRBJ1-4; D possibly corresponds to TRBD1 (6 bases). Trimming removed 5 bases at V and 10 bases at J, with 20 bases between. The CDR3 contains 15 residues. Germline-derived CDR1 and CDR2 are KGHSH and LQKENI. CDR3 in amino acids: CASSSDGPGGGKLFF. The CDR3 nucleotides read TGTGCCAGCTCATCCGACGGGCCGGGAGGGGGAAAACTGTTTTTT.

This chain links TRBV3-1 (or the pseudogene TRBV3-2) with TRBJ2-3; D is perhaps TRBD1 (5 bases). V was clipped by 3 bases and J by 0 bases, with 16 bases between them. Per the germline V gene, CDR1 is LGHDT and CDR2 is YNNKEL (reference sequence). The length of the CDR3 is 17 residues. The CDR3 region has the DNA TGTGCCAGCAGCCAGGCCTTCCGCGGACAAAGCACAGATACGCAGTATTTT. Protein: CASSQAFRGQSTDTQYF.

The chain employs TRBV7-2 and TRBJ2-1, with D unresolved. The CDR3 has 13 residues. V was trimmed by 5 bases and J by 4 bases, leaving 9 bases between them. Germline values: CDR1 SGHTA, CDR2 FQGNSA. The CDR3 sequence is CASSTQLYNEQFF. CDR3 nucleotides: TGTGCCAGCAGCACACAGCTGTACAATGAGCAGTTCTTC.

This sequence joins TRBV7-2 and TRBJ2-1, with TRBD2 identical over 7 bases. The CDR3 has 16 residues. V trimming: 3 bases; J trimming: 0 bases; junction bases outside the gene matches: 5. Per the germline V gene, CDR1 is SGHTA and CDR2 is FQGNSA. Here the CDR3 DNA reads TGTGCCAGCAGCTTTAAAAGCGGGACCTCCTACAATGAGCAGTTCTTC. Its translation is CASSFKSGTSYNEQFF.

This clone was detected once. This rearrangement joins TRBV10-2 to TRBJ1-2; 10 bases agree with TRBD1. V shed 6 bases, J shed 3 bases, and the junction held 4 bases outside the gene matches. Per the germline V gene, CDR1 is WSHSY and CDR2 is SAAADI. The CDR3 runs 14 residues. This CDR3 reads CASRGGQGYYGYTF. In DNA, the CDR3 is TGCGCCAGCAGGGGGGGACAGGGGTACTATGGCTACACCTTC.

This chain uses TRBV7-9 with TRBJ1-1, with a tentative D call TRBD1 (5 bases). Germline V CDR1 and CDR2: SEHNR, FQNEAQ (reference sequence). V shed 7 bases and J shed 4 bases, with 25 bases lying between them. This CDR3 has 17 amino acids. The CDR3 DNA is TGTGCCAGCATCCCTTCCGGGGAGGGCCGGAGGGGCACTGAAGCTTTCTTT. This sequence encodes CASIPSGEGRRGTEAFF. Based on the CDR3 plus reference TRBV7-9 and TRBJ1-1, the full variable domain is DTGVSQNPRHKITKRGQNVTFRCDPISEHNRLYWYRQTLGQGPEFLTYFQNEAQLEKSRLLSDRFSAERPKGSFSTLEIQRTEQGDSAMYLCASIPSGEGRRGTEAFFGQGTRLTVV.

The V and J genes are TRBV18 and TRBJ2-2; D gene uncertain. Per the germline V gene, CDR1 is KGHSH and CDR2 is LQKENI. Trimming removed 5 bases from V and 3 bases from J, with 7 bases in between. This CDR3 has 13 residues. DNA for the CDR3: TGTGCCAGCTCAGAGGCGTACACCGGGGAGCTGTTTTTT. Its translation is CASSEAYTGELFF.

The chain combines TRBV30 with TRBJ1-5, with D uncertain. Germline V CDR1 and CDR2: GTSNPN, SVGIG (reference sequence). The CDR3 extends over 13 amino acids. Trimming left V 5 bases short and J 2 bases short, with 10 bases between. CDR3 sequence: CAWAARGNQPQHF. CDR3 bases: TGTGCCTGGGCAGCTAGAGGCAATCAGCCCCAGCATTTT.

This sequence joins TRBV11-2 and TRBJ2-3, with D maybe TRBD1 (6 bases). Trimming removed 1 base from V and 1 base from J, with 6 bases in between. CDR1 and CDR2 from the germline V gene are SGHAT and FQNNGV. The CDR3 is 14 amino acids. CDR3 sequence reads: CASSLAGGTDTQYF. Here the CDR3 DNA reads TGTGCCAGCAGCTTAGCAGGGGGCACAGATACGCAGTATTTT. Drawing the rest from reference TRBV11-2 and TRBJ2-3, the complete variable domain is EAGVAQSPRYKIIEKRQSVAFWCNPISGHATLYWYQQILGQGPKLLIQFQNNGVVDDSQLPKDRFSAERLKGVDSTLKIQPAKLEDSAVYLCASSLAGGTDTQYFGPGTRLTVL.

This CDR3 reads CASSLLTGNEQFF. Here the CDR3 DNA reads TGCGCCAGCAGCCTATTGACAGGGAATGAGCAGTTCTTC. This chain joins TRBV10-2 and TRBJ2-1; the match to TRBD1 covers 7 bases. Per germline, CDR1 WSHSY and CDR2 SAAADI. The CDR3 spans 13 residues. The V and J ends lost 6 bases and 7 bases, in that order; junction bases with no gene match: 6.

This rearrangement joins TRBV28 to TRBJ2-5, with 8 bases fitting TRBD1. The junction had 9 bases not matched to a gene; V was cut back by 4 bases and J by 2 bases. CDR1 MDHEN and CDR2 SYDVKM come from the germline V gene. The CDR3 length is 16 residues. The DNA for the CDR3 is TGTGCCAGCAGTTCATCAGGGGGCGCCCGTCAAGAGACCCAGTACTTC. Translation gives CASSSSGGARQETQYF.